The 26 T cell receptor beta chains below were found in one sample sequenced in a study of T cell responses to AZD1222 COVID-19 vaccine (dated by TCRdb to the early 2020s). Per the publication, the time point label means: baseline before first vaccination. Library prep was done by the immunoSEQ multiplex PCR assay. Sourced from immuneACCESS, this table was stored by TCRdb with only in-frame sequences that have V and J called. A share of the clones is absent; for the studies checked, an unresolved V gene accounts for under half, and the remainder has no known explanation. This sample gives about 140,000 clones in total; 89% of them show up just once. The ten largest clonotypes hold 2.5% to 3% of the sample. The starting material was peripheral blood, obtained on day 0 of AZD1222 vaccination. These receptor sequences come from an adult in good health.

This clone was counted a few times. This chain connects TRBV15 to TRBJ1-5; D gene uncertain. The CDR3 spans 16 residues. V gave up 0 bases and J gave up 1 base, with 10 bases separating them. Germline CDR1 is LNHNV and CDR2 is YYDKDF (reference sequence). The CDR3 loop is CATSRERGESNQPQHF. CDR3 sequence (DNA): TGTGCCACCAGCAGAGAGCGAGGCGAGAGCAATCAGCCCCAGCATTTT.

V usage is TRBV9 and J usage is TRBJ2-2; weak D call: TRBD2 (6 bases). Per the germline V gene, CDR1 is SGDLS and CDR2 is YYNGEE. The CDR3 length is 16 residues. V was pared by 3 bases and J by 3 bases, with 15 bases between. This CDR3 is CASSALNGGYTGELFF. The CDR3 DNA sequence: TGTGCCAGCAGCGCCCTAAACGGGGGTTACACCGGGGAGCTGTTTTTT. Variable domain in full (rest from reference TRBV9 and TRBJ2-2): DSGVTQTPKHLITATGQRVTLRCSPRSGDLSVYWYQQSLDQGLQFLIQYYNGEERAKGNILERFSAQQFPDLHSELNLSSLELGDSALYFCASSALNGGYTGELFFGEGSRLTVL.

The chain links TRBV18 to TRBJ2-7; unclear D gene. V lost 5 bases to trimming and J lost 3 bases, with 11 bases between them. The CDR3 has 13 amino acids. Germline lookup yields CDR1 KGHSH and CDR2 LQKENI. CDR3: CASSVTGSYEQYF. CDR3 in DNA: TGTGCCAGCTCAGTCACGGGCAGCTACGAGCAGTACTTC.

V and J are TRBV23-1 and TRBJ1-1, with 8 bases identical to TRBD1. TRBV23-1 is labeled an ORF, and its function is uncertain. Trimming removed 2 bases from V and 4 bases from J; junction bases left unmatched: 12. This CDR3 is 17 amino acids long. The CDR3, as DNA: TGCGCCAGCAGTCAACCTACAAGGACAGGGCGAGGCACTGAAGCTTTCTTT. Residues: CASSQPTRTGRGTEAFF.

The table lists this clone with a count of one. This chain connects TRBV4-3 to TRBJ1-6; tentative D call: TRBD1 (6 bases). Trimming pared 0 bases from V and 6 bases from J, leaving 18 bases between. The CDR3 spans 18 residues. CDR1 is LGHNA and CDR2 is YSLEER in the germline V gene. CDR3 sequence: CASSQDGRGAGFNSPLHF. As DNA, the CDR3 is TGCGCCAGCAGCCAAGATGGCAGGGGAGCAGGGTTTAATTCACCCCTCCACTTT.

This clone has only one observation. V and J are TRBV28 and TRBJ1-2; D gene ambiguous. CDR3 length: 15 residues. Germline V gives CDR1 MDHEN, CDR2 SYDVKM. V dropped 3 bases and J dropped 2 bases, with 13 bases sitting between them. The CDR3 nucleotides read TGTGCCAGCAGTTTGACGCCCTCGGGAAACTATGGCTACACCTTC. Translating gives CASSLTPSGNYGYTF.

V usage is TRBV6-5 and J usage is TRBJ2-2; unclear D gene. Germline lookup yields CDR1 MNHEY and CDR2 SVGAGI. The CDR3 loop spans 13 amino acids. Trimming took off 2 bases at V and 1 base at J, with 2 bases between the two ends. The DNA of the CDR3 is TGTGCCAGCAGTTACCAGAACACCGGGGAGCTGTTTTTT. As protein: CASSYQNTGELFF.

The chain uses TRBV28 and TRBJ1-4, with unresolved D. CDR1 and CDR2 (germline): MDHEN, SYDVKM. The CDR3 is 12 residues long. With 5 bases removed from V and 4 bases from J, the gap between germline ends came to 5 bases. In DNA form, the CDR3 reads TGTGCCAGCAGTGTTCATAATGAAAAACTGTTTTTT. Its protein is CASSVHNEKLFF.

The chain uses TRBV4-2 and TRBJ2-5, with D perhaps being TRBD1 or TRBD2 (5 bases each). CDR3 length: 17 amino acids. The V end was cut by 0 bases, the J end by 2 bases, with 16 bases between. CDR1 is LGHNA and CDR2 is YNFKEQ in the germline V gene. Here the CDR3 DNA reads TGTGCCAGCAGCCAAGATTTAGGGACGGCGACTCAAGAGACCCAGTACTTC. Amino acid sequence: CASSQDLGTATQETQYF.

The chain is built from TRBV4-1 and TRBJ2-7; tentatively, D is TRBD2 (5 bases). The CDR3 consists of 16 residues. Per germline, CDR1 MGHRA and CDR2 YSYEKL. The V end lost 6 bases, the J end lost 0 bases, and 18 bases lay between the germline ends. The DNA of the CDR3 is TGCGCCAGCAGTCAAAGAATCGGGGTAGACTCCTACGAGCAGTACTTC. It encodes CASSQRIGVDSYEQYF.

The chain couples TRBV28 to TRBJ1-6, with D possibly TRBD1 on 5 matching bases. The V end lost 9 bases, the J end lost 6 bases, and 27 bases lay between the germline ends. Germline CDR1 and CDR2: MDHEN and SYDVKM. The CDR3 contains 18 residues. The CDR3 DNA reads TGTGCCAGTAGTCCAGGGAATGAGGTAGGACGGAGTAATTCACCCCTCCACTTT. Its protein product is CASSPGNEVGRSNSPLHF. The full variable domain, with the rest looked up from reference TRBV28 and TRBJ1-6, is DVKVTQSSRYLVKRTGEKVFLECVQDMDHENMFWYRQDPGLGLRLIYFSYDVKMKEKGDIPEGYSVSREKKERFSLILESASTNQTSMYLCASSPGNEVGRSNSPLHFGNGTRLTVT.

The chain couples TRBV3-1 (or the pseudogene TRBV3-2) to TRBJ2-3; possibly TRBD1 or TRBD2 for D (5 bases each). CDR1 and CDR2 from the germline V gene are LGHDT and YNNKEL (reference sequence). There are 14 residues in the CDR3. Trimming took off 3 bases at V and 8 bases at J, with 15 bases between the two ends. CDR3 coding DNA: TGTGCCAGCAGCCATGCCTGGGACGACCTTACGCAGTATTTT. This encodes CASSHAWDDLTQYF.

The chain has TRBV7-9 and TRBJ1-2; D remains ambiguous. The CDR3 runs 15 residues. CDR1 SEHNR and CDR2 FQNEAQ come from the germline V gene (reference sequence). V gave up 2 bases and J gave up 5 bases, with 15 bases separating them. The CDR3 here is CASSLSSVTLYGYTF. The CDR3 nucleotides are TGTGCCAGCAGCTTATCGAGCGTCACTCTGTATGGCTACACCTTC.

V usage is TRBV7-8 and J usage is TRBJ2-7; 7 bases fit TRBD2. The J segment lost 3 bases and the V segment lost 5 bases, leaving 10 bases of the junction unmatched. In germline, CDR1 is SGHVS, CDR2 FQNEAQ. The CDR3 is 15 residues long. CDR3: CASSPVGGGFYEQYF. The DNA of the CDR3 is TGTGCCAGCAGCCCAGTGGGGGGGGGATTCTACGAGCAGTACTTC.

This chain joins TRBV9 and TRBJ1-2, with 10 bases fitting TRBD1. Germline CDR1 SGDLS, CDR2 YYNGEE. Trimming at V came to 3 bases and at J to 8 bases, leaving 10 bases not matched to a gene. The CDR3 is 15 residues long. CDR3 loop: CASSALRTGGDGYTF. The CDR3 bases are TGTGCCAGCAGCGCTCTAAGGACAGGGGGAGACGGCTACACCTTC.

The rearrangement joins TRBV4-3 to TRBJ1-3; D is ambiguous. The CDR3 covers 16 residues. Germline V gene lookup returns CDR1 LGHNA and CDR2 YSLEER. Trimming removed 0 bases at V and 0 bases at J, with 9 bases between. This chain's CDR3 is CASSQDMLYSGNTIYF. DNA of the CDR3: TGCGCCAGCAGCCAAGACATGCTCTACTCTGGAAACACCATATATTTT.

The chain combines TRBV9 with TRBJ2-1, with TRBD2 matching over 12 bases. Trimming cost V 4 bases and J 9 bases; bases outside gene matches: 5. The germline V gene has CDR1 SGDLS and CDR2 YYNGEE. The CDR3 contains 14 residues. The CDR3 nucleotides read TGTGCCAGCAGCACCCGACTAGCGGGGGCTGAGCAGTTCTTC. Protein product: CASSTRLAGAEQFF.

The rearrangement joins TRBV4-2 to TRBJ1-2; the D is unclear. The CDR3 covers 16 residues. Per germline, CDR1 LGHNA and CDR2 YNFKEQ. Trimming took 4 bases from V and 8 from J, leaving 23 bases between them. This CDR3 reads CASSLGGSAWSRGYTF. CDR3 DNA sequence: TGTGCCAGCAGCCTGGGAGGCAGCGCTTGGTCGAGAGGCTACACCTTC.

This sequence joins TRBV19 and TRBJ1-4; a weak D match, TRBD1 (5 bases). The V gene lost 8 bases and the J gene lost 5 bases, with 27 bases spanning the gap. This CDR3 spans 18 amino acids. Germline lookup yields CDR1 LNHDA and CDR2 SQIVND (reference sequence). The CDR3 sequence: CASSGWGDEARGNEKLFF. CDR3 sequence (DNA): TGTGCCAGTTCCGGTTGGGGGGACGAAGCTAGGGGCAATGAAAAACTGTTTTTT.

V usage is TRBV7-9 and J usage is TRBJ1-5; D is ambiguous. V was clipped by 0 bases and J by 6 bases, with 6 bases between them. Germline CDR1 and CDR2: SEHNR and FQNEAQ (reference sequence). The CDR3 is 13 residues long. The CDR3 here is CASSLAEAQPQHF. The CDR3 DNA reads TGTGCCAGCAGCTTAGCTGAGGCTCAGCCCCAGCATTTT.

This clone was seen only a few times. This rearrangement joins TRBV5-8 to TRBJ2-1; D is tentatively TRBD1 or TRBD2 (5 bases each). Per germline, CDR1 SGHTS and CDR2 YDEGEE. The CDR3 sequence is 17 residues long. V lost 4 bases, J lost 7 bases, and 24 bases lay in between. CDR3 amino acids: CASSPLNLGEKPNEQFF. The CDR3 nucleotides are TGTGCCAGCAGCCCCCTGAATCTAGGGGAGAAGCCTAATGAGCAGTTCTTC. The whole variable domain, remainder taken from reference TRBV5-8 and TRBJ2-1, is EAGVTQSPTHLIKTRGQQATLRCSPISGHTSVYWYQQALGLGLQFLLWYDEGEERNRGNFPPRFSGRQFPNYSSELNVNALELEDSALYLCASSPLNLGEKPNEQFFGPGTRLTVL.

The V call is TRBV12-3 or TRBV12-4, the J call TRBJ1-2; the D is unclear. V lost 4 bases to trimming and J lost 4 bases, with 10 bases between them. The CDR3 contains 13 residues. The CDR3 bases are TGTGCCAGCAGTTCTAAATTGAGCTATGGCTACACCTTC. This sequence encodes CASSSKLSYGYTF.

The V call is TRBV9, the J call TRBJ2-1, with D possibly being TRBD1 (6 bases). Germline CDR1 is SGDLS and CDR2 is YYNGEE. This CDR3 region has 16 residues. The V gene lost 4 bases and the J gene lost 0 bases, with 14 bases spanning the gap. CDR3 protein: CASSPQVGGSYNEQFF. CDR3 nucleotide sequence: TGTGCCAGCAGCCCTCAGGTAGGGGGCTCCTACAATGAGCAGTTCTTC.

The chain employs TRBV5-1 and TRBJ2-7; TRBD1 matches 7 bases. The J segment lost 2 bases and the V segment lost 5 bases, leaving 7 bases of the junction unmatched. The V gene's germline CDR1 is SGHRS and CDR2 YFSETQ. This CDR3 spans 14 amino acids. This CDR3 reads CASSPRDRTYEQYF. The CDR3 DNA reads TGCGCCAGCAGTCCCCGGGACAGAACCTACGAGCAGTACTTC.

The gene calls are TRBV19 and TRBJ2-1, with D tentatively TRBD2 (5 bases). Per the germline V gene, CDR1 is LNHDA and CDR2 is SQIVND (reference sequence). The V and J ends lost 7 bases and 5 bases respectively, with 15 bases between them. This CDR3 contains 14 residues. CDR3 coding DNA: TGTGCCAGTACCCTAGGAGGCGGCAACAATGAGCAGTTCTTC. Translated, it gives CASTLGGGNNEQFF.

This chain uses TRBV5-1 with TRBJ2-2, with TRBD1 matching 7 bases. J lost 0 bases, V lost 0 bases, and 2 bases had no gene match. The germline V gene has CDR1 SGHRS and CDR2 YFSETQ. The CDR3 is made up of 16 amino acids. DNA of the CDR3: TGCGCCAGCAGCTTGGTAGGGGGCGCGAACACCGGGGAGCTGTTTTTT. Translation gives CASSLVGGANTGELFF.